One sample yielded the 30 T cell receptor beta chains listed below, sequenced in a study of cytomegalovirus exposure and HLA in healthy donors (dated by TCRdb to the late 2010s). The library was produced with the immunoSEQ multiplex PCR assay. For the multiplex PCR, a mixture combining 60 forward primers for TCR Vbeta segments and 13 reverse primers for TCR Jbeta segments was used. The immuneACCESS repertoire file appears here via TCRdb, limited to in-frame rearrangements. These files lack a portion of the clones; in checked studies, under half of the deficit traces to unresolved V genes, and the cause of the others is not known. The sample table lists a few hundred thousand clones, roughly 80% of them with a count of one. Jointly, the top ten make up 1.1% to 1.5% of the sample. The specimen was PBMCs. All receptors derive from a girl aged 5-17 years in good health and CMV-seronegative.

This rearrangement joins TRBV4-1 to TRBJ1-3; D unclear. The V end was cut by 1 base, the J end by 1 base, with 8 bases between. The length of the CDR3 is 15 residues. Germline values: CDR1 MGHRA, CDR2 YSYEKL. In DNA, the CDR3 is TGCGCCAGCAGCCAAGTACGGTCGTCTGGAAACACCATATATTTT. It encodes CASSQVRSSGNTIYF.

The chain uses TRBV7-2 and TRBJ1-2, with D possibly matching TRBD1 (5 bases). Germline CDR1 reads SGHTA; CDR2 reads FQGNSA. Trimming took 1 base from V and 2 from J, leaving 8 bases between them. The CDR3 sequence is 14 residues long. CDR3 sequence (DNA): TGTGCCAGCAGCTTAGGGGGGGGAAACTATGGCTACACCTTC. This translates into CASSLGGGNYGYTF.

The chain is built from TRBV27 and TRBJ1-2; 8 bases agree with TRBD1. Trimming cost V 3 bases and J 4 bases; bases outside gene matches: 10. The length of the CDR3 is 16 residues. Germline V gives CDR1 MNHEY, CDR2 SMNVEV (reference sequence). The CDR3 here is CASSFSRTGYPYGYTF. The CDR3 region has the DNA TGTGCCAGCAGTTTCTCCCGGACAGGGTACCCCTATGGCTACACCTTC.

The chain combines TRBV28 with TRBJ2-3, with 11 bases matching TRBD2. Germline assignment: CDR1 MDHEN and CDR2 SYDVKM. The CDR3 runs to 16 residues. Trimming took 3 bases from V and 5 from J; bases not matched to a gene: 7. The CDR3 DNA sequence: TGTGCCAGCAGTTTTGTTAGCGGGGGGGCGAGAGATACGCAGTATTTT. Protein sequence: CASSFVSGGARDTQYF.

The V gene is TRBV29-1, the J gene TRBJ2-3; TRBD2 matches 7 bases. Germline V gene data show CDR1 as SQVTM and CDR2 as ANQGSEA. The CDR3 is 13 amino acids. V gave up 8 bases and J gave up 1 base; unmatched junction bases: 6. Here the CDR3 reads CSLRDYRTDTQYF. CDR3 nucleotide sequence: TGCAGCCTAAGGGACTACCGCACAGATACGCAGTATTTT.

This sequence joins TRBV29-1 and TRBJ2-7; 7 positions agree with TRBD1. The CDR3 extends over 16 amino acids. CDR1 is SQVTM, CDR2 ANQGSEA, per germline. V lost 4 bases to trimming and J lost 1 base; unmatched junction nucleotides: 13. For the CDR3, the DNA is TGCAGCGTTGGACTTTCAGCCCTGACAGGGTCCTACGAGCAGTACTTC. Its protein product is CSVGLSALTGSYEQYF.

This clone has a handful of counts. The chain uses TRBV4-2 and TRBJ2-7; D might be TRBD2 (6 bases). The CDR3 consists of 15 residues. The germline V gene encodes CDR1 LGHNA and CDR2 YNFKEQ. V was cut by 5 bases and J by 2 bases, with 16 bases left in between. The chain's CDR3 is CASSYGLSETYEQYF. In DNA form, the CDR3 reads TGTGCCAGCAGCTACGGACTAAGCGAGACCTACGAGCAGTACTTC.

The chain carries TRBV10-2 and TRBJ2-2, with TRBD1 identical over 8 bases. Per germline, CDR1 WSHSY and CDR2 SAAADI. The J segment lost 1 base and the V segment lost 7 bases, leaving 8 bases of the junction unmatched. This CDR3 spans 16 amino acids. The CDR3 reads CASIRQGLGNTGELFF. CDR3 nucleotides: TGCGCCAGCATTAGACAGGGGCTAGGGAACACCGGGGAGCTGTTTTTT.

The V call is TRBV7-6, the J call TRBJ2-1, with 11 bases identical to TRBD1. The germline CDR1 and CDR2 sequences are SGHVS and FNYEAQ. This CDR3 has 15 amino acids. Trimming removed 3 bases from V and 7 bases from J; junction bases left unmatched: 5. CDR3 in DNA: TGTGCCAGCAGCTTGGACAGGGGGCCGTGGAATGAGCAGTTCTTC. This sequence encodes CASSLDRGPWNEQFF.

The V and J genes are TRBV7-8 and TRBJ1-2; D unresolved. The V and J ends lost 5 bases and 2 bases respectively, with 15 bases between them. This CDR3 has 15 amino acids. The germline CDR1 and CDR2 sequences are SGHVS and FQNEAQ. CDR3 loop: CASSRGPAFNYGYTF. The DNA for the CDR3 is TGTGCCAGCAGCAGAGGGCCGGCCTTCAACTATGGCTACACCTTC.

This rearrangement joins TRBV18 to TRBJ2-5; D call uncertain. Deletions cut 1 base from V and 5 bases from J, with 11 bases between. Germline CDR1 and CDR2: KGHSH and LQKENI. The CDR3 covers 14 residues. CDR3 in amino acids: CASSPQAAAETQYF. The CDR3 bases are TGTGCCAGCTCACCACAGGCTGCGGCGGAGACCCAGTACTTC. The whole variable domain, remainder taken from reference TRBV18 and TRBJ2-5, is NAGVMQNPRHLVRRRGQEARLRCSPMKGHSHVYWYRQLPEEGLKFMVYLQKENIIDESGMPKERFSAEFPKEGPSILRIQQVVRGDSAAYFCASSPQAAAETQYFGPGTRLLVL.

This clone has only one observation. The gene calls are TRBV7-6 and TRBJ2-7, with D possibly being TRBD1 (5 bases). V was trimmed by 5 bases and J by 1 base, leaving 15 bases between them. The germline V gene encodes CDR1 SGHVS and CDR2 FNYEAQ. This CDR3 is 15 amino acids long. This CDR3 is CASSPESDSSYEQYF. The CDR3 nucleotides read TGTGCCAGCAGCCCCGAGTCTGACAGTTCCTACGAGCAGTACTTC.

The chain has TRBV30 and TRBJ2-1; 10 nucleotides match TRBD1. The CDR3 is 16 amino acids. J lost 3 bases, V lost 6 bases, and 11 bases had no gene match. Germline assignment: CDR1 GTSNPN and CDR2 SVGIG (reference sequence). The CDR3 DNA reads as TGTGCCTGCGTACATGCCGGGACAGGGGTCTACAATGAGCAGTTCTTC. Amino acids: CACVHAGTGVYNEQFF.

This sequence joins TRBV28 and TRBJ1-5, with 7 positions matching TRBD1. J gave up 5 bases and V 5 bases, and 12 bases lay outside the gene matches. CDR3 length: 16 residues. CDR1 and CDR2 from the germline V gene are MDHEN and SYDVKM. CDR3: CASSPTTGRSYQPQHF. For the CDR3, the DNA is TGTGCCAGCAGTCCAACGACAGGGAGGTCGTATCAGCCCCAGCATTTT.

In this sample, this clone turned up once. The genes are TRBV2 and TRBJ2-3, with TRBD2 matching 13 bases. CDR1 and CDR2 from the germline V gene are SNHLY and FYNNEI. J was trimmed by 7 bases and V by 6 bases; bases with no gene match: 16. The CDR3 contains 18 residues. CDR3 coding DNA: TGTGCCAGCAGGTTTATGAGGGGGACTAGCGGGGTCCCATATACGCAGTATTTT. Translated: CASRFMRGTSGVPYTQYF.

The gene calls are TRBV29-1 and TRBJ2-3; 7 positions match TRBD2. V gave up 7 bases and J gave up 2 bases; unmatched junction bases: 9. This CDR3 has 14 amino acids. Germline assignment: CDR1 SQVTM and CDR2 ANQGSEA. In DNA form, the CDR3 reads TGCAGCGCAACCTCTAGCGGATACACAGATACGCAGTATTTT. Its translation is CSATSSGYTDTQYF.

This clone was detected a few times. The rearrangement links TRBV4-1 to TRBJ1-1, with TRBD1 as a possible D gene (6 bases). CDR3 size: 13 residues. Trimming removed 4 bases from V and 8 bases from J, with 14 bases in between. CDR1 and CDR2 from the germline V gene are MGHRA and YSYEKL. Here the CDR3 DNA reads TGCGCCAGCAGCCCGAATCTAGACAGGGAAGCTTTCTTT. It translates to CASSPNLDREAFF.

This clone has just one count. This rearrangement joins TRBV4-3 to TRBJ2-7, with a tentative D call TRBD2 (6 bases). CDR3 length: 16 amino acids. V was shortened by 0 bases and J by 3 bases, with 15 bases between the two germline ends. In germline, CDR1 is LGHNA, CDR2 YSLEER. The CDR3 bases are TGCGCCAGCAGCCAAGATATGGGACCGGGGGTCTACGAGCAGTACTTC. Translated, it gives CASSQDMGPGVYEQYF.

The CDR3 DNA follows: TGTGCCAGCAGCCCGAGGAGGAACACTGAAGCTTTCTTT. Translated: CASSPRRNTEAFF. The chain uses TRBV7-2 and TRBJ1-1; D call uncertain. Trimming took off 5 bases at V and 1 base at J, with 8 bases between the two ends. This CDR3 has 13 residues. CDR1 and CDR2 (germline): SGHTA, FQGNSA.

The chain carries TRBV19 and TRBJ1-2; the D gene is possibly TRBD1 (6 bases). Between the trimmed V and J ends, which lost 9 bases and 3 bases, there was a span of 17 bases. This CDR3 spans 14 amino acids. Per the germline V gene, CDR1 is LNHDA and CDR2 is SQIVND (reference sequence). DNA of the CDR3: TGTGCCAGCGCCGGGGCCCAGGGGTACTATGGCTACACCTTC. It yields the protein CASAGAQGYYGYTF.

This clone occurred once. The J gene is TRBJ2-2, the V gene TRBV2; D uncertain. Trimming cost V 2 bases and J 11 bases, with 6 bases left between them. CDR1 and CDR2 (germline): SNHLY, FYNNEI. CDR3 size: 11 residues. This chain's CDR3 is CASSELSELFF. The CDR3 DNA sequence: TGTGCCAGCAGTGAATTGAGTGAGCTGTTTTTT.

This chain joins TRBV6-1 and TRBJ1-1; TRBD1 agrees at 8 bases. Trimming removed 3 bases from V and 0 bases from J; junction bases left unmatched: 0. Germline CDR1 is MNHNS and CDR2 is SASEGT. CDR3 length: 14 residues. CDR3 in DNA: TGTGCCAGCAGTGAGACAGGGGTGAACACTGAAGCTTTCTTT. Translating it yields CASSETGVNTEAFF.

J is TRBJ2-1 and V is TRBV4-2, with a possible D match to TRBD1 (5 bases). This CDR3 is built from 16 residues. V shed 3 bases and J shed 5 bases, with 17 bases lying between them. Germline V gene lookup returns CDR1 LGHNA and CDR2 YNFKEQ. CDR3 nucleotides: TGTGCCAGCAGCCAGATGGGGTGGGGCCAGAACAATGAGCAGTTCTTC. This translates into CASSQMGWGQNNEQFF.

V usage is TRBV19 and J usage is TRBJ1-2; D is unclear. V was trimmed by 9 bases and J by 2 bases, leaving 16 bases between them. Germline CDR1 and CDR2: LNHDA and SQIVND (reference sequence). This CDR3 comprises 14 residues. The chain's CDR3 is CASRSGEQNYGYTF. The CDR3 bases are TGTGCCAGCCGTAGCGGCGAGCAGAACTATGGCTACACCTTC. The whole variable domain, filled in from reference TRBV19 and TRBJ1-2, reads DGGITQSPKYLFRKEGQNVTLSCEQNLNHDAMYWYRQDPGQGLRLIYYSQIVNDFQKGDIAEGYSVSREKKESFPLTVTSAQKNPTAFYLCASRSGEQNYGYTFGSGTRLTVV.

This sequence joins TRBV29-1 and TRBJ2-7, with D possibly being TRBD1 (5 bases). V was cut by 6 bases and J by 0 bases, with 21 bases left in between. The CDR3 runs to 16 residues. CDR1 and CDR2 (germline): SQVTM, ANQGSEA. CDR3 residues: CSVKGAGHLSSYEQYF. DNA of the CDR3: TGCAGCGTAAAAGGGGCAGGCCACCTTAGCTCCTACGAGCAGTACTTC.

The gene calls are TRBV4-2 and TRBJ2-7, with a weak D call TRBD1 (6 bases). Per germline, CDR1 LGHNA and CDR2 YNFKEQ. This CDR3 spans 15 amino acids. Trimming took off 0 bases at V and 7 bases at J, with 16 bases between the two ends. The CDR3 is CASSQDQTGSREQYF. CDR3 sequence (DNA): TGTGCCAGCAGCCAAGATCAAACAGGGAGTAGGGAGCAGTACTTC.

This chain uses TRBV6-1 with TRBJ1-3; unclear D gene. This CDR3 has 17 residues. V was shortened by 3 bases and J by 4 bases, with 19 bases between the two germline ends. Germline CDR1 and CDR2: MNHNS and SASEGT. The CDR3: CASSDQQTILGGNTIYF. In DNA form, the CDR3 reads TGTGCCAGCAGTGACCAGCAGACTATTTTGGGGGGAAACACCATATATTTT.

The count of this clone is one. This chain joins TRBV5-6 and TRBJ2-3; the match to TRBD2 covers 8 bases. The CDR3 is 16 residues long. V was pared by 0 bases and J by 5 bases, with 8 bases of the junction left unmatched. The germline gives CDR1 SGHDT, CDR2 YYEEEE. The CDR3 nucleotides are TGTGCCAGCAGCTTGGGTCTCGGGAGGGCCCTAGATACGCAGTATTTT. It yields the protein CASSLGLGRALDTQYF.

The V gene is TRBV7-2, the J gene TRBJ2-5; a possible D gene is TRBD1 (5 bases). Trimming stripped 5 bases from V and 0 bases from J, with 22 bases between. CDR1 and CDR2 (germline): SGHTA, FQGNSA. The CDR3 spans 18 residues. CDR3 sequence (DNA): TGTGCCAGCAGCCTAGGACGGACACCCTTCCCACACCAAGAGACCCAGTACTTC. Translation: CASSLGRTPFPHQETQYF.

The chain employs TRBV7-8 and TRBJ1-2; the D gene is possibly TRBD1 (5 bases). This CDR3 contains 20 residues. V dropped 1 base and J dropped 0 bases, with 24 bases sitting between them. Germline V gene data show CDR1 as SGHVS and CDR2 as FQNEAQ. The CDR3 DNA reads TGTGCCAGCAGCTTAGATTTCTACAGAGCAGGGCCTCCAACTAACTATGGCTACACCTTC. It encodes CASSLDFYRAGPPTNYGYTF.